This T cell receptor beta chain appears in the sequencing data of a study of CD8 T cells in Susac syndrome. Trimming cost V 7 bases and J 3 bases; bases outside gene matches: 9. Germline V gives CDR1 MGHRA, CDR2 YSYEKL. This CDR3 comprises 16 residues. An amount of RNA that ranged from 0.5 to 1 ug was reverse transcribed with random hexamers. TCRdb reprocessed the immunoSEQ multiplex PCR reads via MiXCR and lists one record per CDR3 protein. The data contain about 89,000 distinct CDR3 sequences, over 85% of them singletons. The rearrangement joins TRBV4-1 to TRBJ1-6, with 7 nucleotides matching TRBD1. The sequencing sample was made of CD8+ T cells from PBMCs. This sequence was found in a human donor in good health. The CDR3 sequence is CASTPRTGNYNSPLHF. The CDR3 DNA reads TGCGCCAGCACCCCGCGGACAGGAAACTATAATTCACCCCTCCACTTT.